There are many counts of the clone carrying this TCR beta chain. Its specificity is unknown. This sample stems from a study of T cells after yellow fever vaccination. Study findings and constraints: Just a small share of clonotypes turned up in the CD4 compartment as well as the CD8 compartment. Researchers cautioned that FACS-sorted repertoires could harbor abundant clonotypes contaminating from the bulk population.

MiXCR, applied by TCRdb to the 5' RACE reads, yields one record per CDR3 protein. The data contain 150,000 or so distinct CDR3 sequences, 6% to 7.5% of them singletons. This TCR derives from a man aged 18 to 29 who received the YFV17D yellow fever vaccine. The sequenced sample was CD4+ T cells sorted from PBMCs, obtained 5 to 6 days after the first yellow fever vaccination.

The CDR3 reads CASSHEGETQYF. CDR3 nucleotides: TGTGCCAGCAGCCACGAGGGGGAGACCCAGTACTTC. The V gene is TRBV7-9, the J gene TRBJ2-5; possibly TRBD1 or TRBD2 for D (5 bases each). V lost 5 bases to trimming and J lost 5 bases, with 9 bases between them. Germline V gives CDR1 SEHNR, CDR2 FQNEAQ (reference sequence). The CDR3 length is 12 residues.